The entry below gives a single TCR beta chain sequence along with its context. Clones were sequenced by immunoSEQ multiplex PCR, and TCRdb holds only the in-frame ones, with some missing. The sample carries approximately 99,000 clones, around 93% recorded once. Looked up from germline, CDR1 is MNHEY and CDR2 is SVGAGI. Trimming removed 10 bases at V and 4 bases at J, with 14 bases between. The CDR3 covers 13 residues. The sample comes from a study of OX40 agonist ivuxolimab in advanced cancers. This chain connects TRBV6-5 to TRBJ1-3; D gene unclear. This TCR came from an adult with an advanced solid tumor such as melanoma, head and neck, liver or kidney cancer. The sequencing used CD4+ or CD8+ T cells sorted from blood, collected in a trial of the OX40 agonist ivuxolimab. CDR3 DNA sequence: TGTGCCACCCATGCCACCATCGGAAACACCATATATTTT. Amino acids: CATHATIGNTIYF.